The 6 T cell receptor beta chains given below trace back to one sample, sequenced in a study of T cells in Graves' hyperthyroidism and ophthalmopathy. Using RNA transcripts as the source, TCR beta CDR3 regions were amplified. Using the HTBI primer set, a first-round RT-PCR was run on the TCR CDR3. TCRdb ran MiXCR on the multiplex PCR reads and lists one entry per CDR3 protein. The profile shows around 480,000 distinct CDR3 sequences, about 15% of them singletons. Material for sequencing was blood. These receptor sequences come from a woman aged 18 to 35 with Graves' hyperthyroidism.

V and J are TRBV7-8 and TRBJ2-1; TRBD2 aligns across 13 bases. This CDR3 has 17 residues. Germline V CDR1 and CDR2: SGHVS, FQNEAQ. The ends lost 8 bases at V and 0 bases at J; junction bases unmatched: 7. Here the CDR3 DNA reads TGTGCCAGCGTAGGACTAGCGGGAGAGAGCTCCTACAATGAGCAGTTCTTC. Amino acids: CASVGLAGESSYNEQFF. Full variable domain (missing parts from reference TRBV7-8 and TRBJ2-1): GAGVSQSPRYKVAKRGQDVALRCDPISGHVSLFWYQQALGQGPEFLTYFQNEAQLDKSGLPSDRFFAERPEGSVSTLKIQRTQQEDSAVYLCASVGLAGESSYNEQFFGPGTRLTVL.

At least ten counts were recorded for this clonotype. The rearrangement joins TRBV7-9 to TRBJ2-1; possibly TRBD1 for D (5 bases). The CDR3 contains 13 residues. Germline CDR1 SEHNR, CDR2 FQNEAQ (reference sequence). V lost 1 base, J lost 7 bases, and 8 bases lay in between. The CDR3 here is CASSLDGANEQFF. For the CDR3, the DNA is TGTGCCAGCAGCTTAGATGGGGCGAATGAGCAGTTCTTC.

This clonotype showed up many times. The CDR3 is CASSAEGSAYNEQFF. For the CDR3, the DNA is TGTGCCAGCAGCGCTGAGGGGTCCGCCTACAATGAGCAGTTCTTC. The chain is built from TRBV9 and TRBJ2-1; D may match TRBD1 or TRBD2 (5 bases each). The CDR3 spans 15 residues. Trimming removed 3 bases at V and 2 bases at J, with 12 bases between. The V gene's germline CDR1 is SGDLS and CDR2 YYNGEE.

This clonotype occurred many times. The chain employs TRBV27 and TRBJ2-1; 7 bases align to TRBD1. Germline V lookup: CDR1 MNHEY, CDR2 SMNVEV (reference sequence). This CDR3 has 15 amino acids. The V gene end was trimmed by 7 bases and the J gene end by 4 bases; junction bases not matched to a gene: 10. CDR3 region: CASTTRDRTYNEQFF. For the CDR3, the DNA is TGTGCCAGCACCACACGGGACAGAACTTACAATGAGCAGTTCTTC.

A few counts support this clonotype. The chain recombines TRBV20-1 with TRBJ1-2, with a possible D match to TRBD1 (6 bases). CDR1 and CDR2 from the germline V gene are DFQATT and SNEGSKA (reference sequence). The CDR3 spans 12 residues. V was trimmed by 3 bases and J by 6 bases, leaving 11 bases between them. CDR3 sequence reads: CSARLDSHGYTF. As DNA, the CDR3 is TGCAGTGCTAGGTTGGACAGTCATGGCTACACCTTC.

This clonotype was detected many times. The V call is TRBV28, the J call TRBJ1-1, with unresolved D. Looked up from germline, CDR1 is MDHEN and CDR2 is SYDVKM. V shed 2 bases and J shed 1 base, with 17 bases lying between them. CDR3 length equals 17 residues. CDR3 region: CASSLLPQTAQNTEAFF. The CDR3 region has the DNA TGTGCCAGCAGTTTACTTCCCCAGACGGCACAGAACACTGAAGCTTTCTTT.